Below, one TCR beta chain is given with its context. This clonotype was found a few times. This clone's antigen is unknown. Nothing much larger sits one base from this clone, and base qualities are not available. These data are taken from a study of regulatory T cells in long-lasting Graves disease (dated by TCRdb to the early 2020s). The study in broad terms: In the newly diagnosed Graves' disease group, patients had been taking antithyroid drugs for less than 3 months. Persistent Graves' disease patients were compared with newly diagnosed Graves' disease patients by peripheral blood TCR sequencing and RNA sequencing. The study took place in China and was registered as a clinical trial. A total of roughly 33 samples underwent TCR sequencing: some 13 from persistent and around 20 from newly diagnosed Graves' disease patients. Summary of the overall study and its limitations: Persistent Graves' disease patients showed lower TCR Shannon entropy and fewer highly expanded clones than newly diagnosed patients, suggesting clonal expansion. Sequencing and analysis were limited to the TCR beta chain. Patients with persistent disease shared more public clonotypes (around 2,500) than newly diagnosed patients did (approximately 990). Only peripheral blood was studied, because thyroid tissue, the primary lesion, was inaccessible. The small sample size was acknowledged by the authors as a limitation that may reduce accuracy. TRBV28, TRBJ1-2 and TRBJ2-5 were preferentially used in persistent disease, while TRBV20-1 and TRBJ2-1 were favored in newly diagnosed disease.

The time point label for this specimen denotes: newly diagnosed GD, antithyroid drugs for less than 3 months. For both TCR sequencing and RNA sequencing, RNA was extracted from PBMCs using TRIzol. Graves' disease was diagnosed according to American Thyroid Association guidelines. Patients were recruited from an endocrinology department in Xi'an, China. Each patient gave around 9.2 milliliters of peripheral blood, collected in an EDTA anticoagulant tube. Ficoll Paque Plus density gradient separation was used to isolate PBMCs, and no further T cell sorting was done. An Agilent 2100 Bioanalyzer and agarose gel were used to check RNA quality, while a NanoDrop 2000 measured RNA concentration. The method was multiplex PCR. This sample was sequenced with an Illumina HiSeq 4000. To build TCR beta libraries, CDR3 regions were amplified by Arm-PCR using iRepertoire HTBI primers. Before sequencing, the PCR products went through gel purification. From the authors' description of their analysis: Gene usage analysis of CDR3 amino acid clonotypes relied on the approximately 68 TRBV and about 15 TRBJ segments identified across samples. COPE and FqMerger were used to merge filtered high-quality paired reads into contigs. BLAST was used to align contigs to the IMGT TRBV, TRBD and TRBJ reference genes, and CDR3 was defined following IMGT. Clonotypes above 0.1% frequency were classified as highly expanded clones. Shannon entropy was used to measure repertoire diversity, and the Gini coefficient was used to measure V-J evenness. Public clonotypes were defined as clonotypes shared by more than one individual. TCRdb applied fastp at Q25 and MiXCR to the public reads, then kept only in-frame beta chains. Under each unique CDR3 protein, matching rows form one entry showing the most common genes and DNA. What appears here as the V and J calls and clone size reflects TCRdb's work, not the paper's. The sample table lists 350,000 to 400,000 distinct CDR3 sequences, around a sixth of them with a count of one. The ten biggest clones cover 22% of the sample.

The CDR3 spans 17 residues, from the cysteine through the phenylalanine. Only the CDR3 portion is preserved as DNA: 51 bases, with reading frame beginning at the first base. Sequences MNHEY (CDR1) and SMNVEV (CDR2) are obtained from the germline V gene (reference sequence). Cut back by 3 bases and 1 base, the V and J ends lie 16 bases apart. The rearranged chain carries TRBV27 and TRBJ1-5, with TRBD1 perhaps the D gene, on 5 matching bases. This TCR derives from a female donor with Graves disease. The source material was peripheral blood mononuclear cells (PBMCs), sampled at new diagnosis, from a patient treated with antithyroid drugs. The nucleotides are TGTGCCAGCAGTTTGGCCCCTCCGGGGGAAAGCAATCAGCCCCAGCATTTT. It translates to CASSLAPPGESNQPQHF.